Following are 10 T cell receptor beta chains from one sample sequenced in a study of blood T cell repertoires in COVID-19. Clones were sequenced by immunoSEQ multiplex PCR, and TCRdb holds only the in-frame ones, with some missing. The data contain fewer than 150,000 clones, roughly 85% of them singletons. Material for sequencing was peripheral blood. These receptors were collected from a human donor in a cohort sampled during active COVID-19.

The chain links TRBV3-1 (or the pseudogene TRBV3-2) to TRBJ1-1; D is possibly TRBD1 (5 bases). Trimming removed 1 base from V and 6 bases from J, with 15 bases in between. CDR3 size: 15 residues. Germline CDR1 LGHDT, CDR2 YNNKEL (reference sequence). CDR3 amino acids: CASSQATGFWAEAFF. The CDR3, as DNA: TGTGCCAGCAGCCAAGCCACAGGATTCTGGGCTGAAGCTTTCTTT.

This clone was picked up one time. The CDR3 nucleotides are TGTGCCAGCAGCTCTAGGGTAGGGGAGGTTTTCGAGGCCCAGTACTTC. Protein sequence: CASSSRVGEVFEAQYF. J is TRBJ2-5 and V is TRBV5-4; weak D call: TRBD2 (6 bases). Trimming shortened V by 3 bases and J by 9 bases, and 24 bases separated the two germline ends. The CDR3 runs 16 residues. Looked up from germline, CDR1 is SGHNT and CDR2 is YYREEE (reference sequence).

The chain links TRBV6-1 to TRBJ2-5; D might be TRBD1 (5 bases). The germline gives CDR1 MNHNS, CDR2 SASEGT. This CDR3 comprises 11 residues. V gave up 3 bases and J gave up 9 bases, with 8 bases separating them. The CDR3 DNA reads as TGTGCCAGCAGTGATGGGGCAGCCCAGTACTTC. It yields the protein CASSDGAAQYF.

The chain couples TRBV10-2 to TRBJ1-6; no clear D gene. Trimming removed 2 bases at V and 0 bases at J, with 5 bases between. From germline, CDR1 is WSHSY and CDR2 SAAADI. This CDR3 contains 15 residues. CDR3 residues: CASSESSSYNSPLHF. The CDR3 DNA reads TGCGCCAGCAGTGAGAGTAGCTCCTATAATTCACCCCTCCACTTT.

The chain is built from TRBV6-6 and TRBJ1-5; possibly TRBD1 for D (6 bases). Deletions cut 6 bases from V and 2 bases from J, with 17 bases between. The CDR3 is made up of 16 amino acids. CDR1 is MNHNY and CDR2 is SVGAGI in the germline V gene (reference sequence). In DNA form, the CDR3 reads TGTGCCAGCAGCCCCCCACAGGGCGGAGGCAATCAGCCCCAGCATTTT. This encodes CASSPPQGGGNQPQHF.

The J gene is TRBJ2-5, the V gene TRBV24-1; no definite D call. Germline loops: CDR1 KGHDR, CDR2 SFDVKD. The CDR3 runs to 13 residues. Trimming removed 3 bases from V and 5 bases from J, with 9 bases in between. CDR3 coding DNA: TGTGCCACCAGTGATGATAGAGATGAGACCCAGTACTTC. Translation: CATSDDRDETQYF.

The chain uses TRBV5-1 and TRBJ1-1, with 8 nucleotides matching TRBD1. CDR3 length: 15 amino acids. Germline CDR1 and CDR2: SGHRS and YFSETQ. With V trimmed by 0 bases and J by 6 bases, 7 bases remained unmatched. CDR3 in amino acids: CASSLVQGVLSEAFF. As DNA, the CDR3 is TGCGCCAGCAGCTTGGTACAGGGGGTCCTCTCTGAAGCTTTCTTT.

The CDR3 loop reads CASSYLASAYNEQFF. Written as DNA, the CDR3 is TGTGCCAGCAGTTACTTGGCTAGCGCTTACAATGAGCAGTTCTTC. V gene TRBV6-2 or TRBV6-3 combines with J gene TRBJ2-1; D perhaps matches TRBD2 (6 bases). V was trimmed by 1 base and J by 4 bases, leaving 11 bases between them. This CDR3 spans 15 amino acids. Per germline, CDR1 MNHEY and CDR2 SVGEGT.

V and J are TRBV7-2 and TRBJ1-1; D call uncertain. This CDR3 region has 12 residues. V lost 5 bases to trimming and J lost 5 bases, with 9 bases between them. The germline gives CDR1 SGHTA, CDR2 FQGNSA. Written as DNA, the CDR3 is TGTGCCAGCAGCCCAGAGCGGACTGAAGCTTTCTTT. Translation: CASSPERTEAFF.

At least ten counts were recorded for this clone. The chain combines TRBV28 with TRBJ1-5, with D possibly matching TRBD1 (5 bases). The CDR3 is made up of 12 amino acids. The germline V and J ends were trimmed by 10 bases and 6 bases, with 13 bases remaining between them. CDR1 MDHEN and CDR2 SYDVKM come from the germline V gene. CDR3 sequence reads: CATPQGGQPQHF. CDR3 DNA: TGTGCCACCCCTCAGGGCGGTCAGCCCCAGCATTTT.